This entry features one TCR beta chain sequence. The target antigen is unknown. This sample was taken from a study of STAT5B mutations in CD4+ large granular lymphocyte leukemia. Study at large: Among healthy controls, a particular HLA allele went with more CDR3 'QG' motifs. Findings and limits, study-wide: Top patient clones used TRBV06 genes more often: 8/27 versus 2/35 in controls. Without putative leukemic clones, patient CD4-sorted repertoires remained more clonal than healthy CD4+ repertoires.

The survey-level immunoSEQ assay was used. Some clones are missing from TCRdb's copy, which holds only in-frame ones; the method was immunoSEQ multiplex PCR. Of over 30,000 clones in the sample, 70% to 90% were seen once. CDR1 and CDR2 from the germline V gene are SGHRS and YFSETQ. This CDR3 spans 14 amino acids. V lost 4 bases and J lost 4; bases outside the gene matches: 6. The chain uses TRBV5-1 and TRBJ2-5; 8 bases are a match to TRBD1. This receptor was taken from a human donor in good health. Sequences were obtained from CD4+ T cells from blood buffy coats. The CDR3 protein is CASSHDRGPETQYF. In DNA form, the CDR3 reads TGCGCCAGCAGCCATGACAGGGGCCCAGAGACCCAGTACTTC.